This TCR beta chain was observed in a study of control samples from healthy donors and cancer patients. The data were produced by immunoSEQ multiplex PCR, yet TCRdb's version contains in-frame clones alone and is incomplete. The profile shows over 25,000 clones, around nine tenths of them singletons. This CDR3 is 15 amino acids long. V shed 5 bases, J shed 3 bases, and the junction held 8 bases outside the gene matches. Germline lookup yields CDR1 MNHEY and CDR2 SVGAGI. The V gene is TRBV6-5, the J gene TRBJ2-3; TRBD1 matches at 7 bases. The specimen sequenced was PBMCs. The sequence came from a woman aged 40 to 50 with lung cancer. The CDR3 spells CASSTQGLETDTQYF. The CDR3 DNA follows: TGTGCCAGCAGTACACAGGGGTTGGAAACAGATACGCAGTATTTT.